The rows below give T cell receptor beta chains drawn from one sample of a study of blood T cell repertoires in COVID-19. Generated by immunoSEQ multiplex PCR, the TCRdb table keeps only in-frame clones and is missing some. The table shows under 300,000 clones, with less than 90% occurring only once. Sequencing input: peripheral blood. The receptors come from a woman aged 70-85 years with COVID-19, enrolled during active disease. CDR3s leave out the opening cysteine and the closing phenylalanine or tryptophan.

TRBV4-3	TRBJ2-3	ASSLRTSTDTQY
TRBV27	TRBJ2-3	ASSWTSGATDTQY
TRBV7-9	TRBJ2-2	ASSLGETGGSGELF
TRBV18	TRBJ2-2	ASSPGLASTGELF
TRBV5-1	TRBJ2-1	ASNSISGYNEQF
TRBV2	TRBJ1-2	ASSEWSGDGYT
TRBV3-1/TRBV3-2	TRBJ1-6	ASSHGQGNSPLH
TRBV2	TRBJ2-7	ASTRTASYEQY
TRBV11-2	TRBJ2-3	ASSLVRQEFTDTQY
TRBV6-5	TRBJ1-1	ASSKTGLGDTEAF
TRBV7-8	TRBJ2-7	ASSLVDGDPGGEQY
TRBV7-9	TRBJ1-1	ASSLSSGIGEAF
TRBV7-2	TRBJ2-5	ASSFDRQETQY
TRBV30	TRBJ1-5	AWSSQGQQPQH
TRBV5-4	TRBJ1-1	ASSLAGVGTEAF
TRBV6-4	TRBJ2-1	ASQTGQGANEQF
TRBV9	TRBJ2-7	ASSVASSGGYYEQY
TRBV24-1	TRBJ1-1	ATSDREGGTEAF
TRBV27	TRBJ2-3	ASKRGESTDTQY
TRBV5-1	TRBJ2-6	ASSPGTGSGANVLT
TRBV5-4	TRBJ1-6	ASSLDRDNSPLH
TRBV5-6	TRBJ1-3	ASSLGGAAGNTIY
TRBV5-5	TRBJ1-2	ASSRDIYGYT
TRBV6-5	TRBJ2-7	ASRPLGTHYEQY
TRBV5-3	TRBJ2-5	ARSQGQSRETQY
TRBV2	TRBJ2-7	ASSVETGSSYEQY
TRBV9	TRBJ2-1	ASSVVSGNEQF
TRBV6-2/TRBV6-3	TRBJ2-1	ASSYPLAGGSNEQF
TRBV19	TRBJ2-7	ATSWDRGEQY
TRBV27	TRBJ2-7	ASSGVGGLSSYEQY
TRBV5-8	TRBJ2-3	ASSLPGLEISDTQY
TRBV5-4	TRBJ2-3	ASSLGWAPGDTDTQY
TRBV19	TRBJ2-1	ASSRDRGNEQF
TRBV7-8	TRBJ1-1	ASSLGTPAGAF
TRBV4-1	TRBJ2-5	ASSLDIWETQY
TRBV19	TRBJ2-2	ASRGQGRDTGELF
TRBV12-1	TRBJ1-1	ASSFVGTGGTEAF
TRBV24-1	TRBJ1-1	ATSDSRQGITEAF
TRBV21-1	TRBJ1-5	ASSMRTGDSNQPQH
TRBV7-2	TRBJ1-5	ASSLGGGRNQPQH
TRBV5-1	TRBJ2-7	ASSSTGGDYEQY